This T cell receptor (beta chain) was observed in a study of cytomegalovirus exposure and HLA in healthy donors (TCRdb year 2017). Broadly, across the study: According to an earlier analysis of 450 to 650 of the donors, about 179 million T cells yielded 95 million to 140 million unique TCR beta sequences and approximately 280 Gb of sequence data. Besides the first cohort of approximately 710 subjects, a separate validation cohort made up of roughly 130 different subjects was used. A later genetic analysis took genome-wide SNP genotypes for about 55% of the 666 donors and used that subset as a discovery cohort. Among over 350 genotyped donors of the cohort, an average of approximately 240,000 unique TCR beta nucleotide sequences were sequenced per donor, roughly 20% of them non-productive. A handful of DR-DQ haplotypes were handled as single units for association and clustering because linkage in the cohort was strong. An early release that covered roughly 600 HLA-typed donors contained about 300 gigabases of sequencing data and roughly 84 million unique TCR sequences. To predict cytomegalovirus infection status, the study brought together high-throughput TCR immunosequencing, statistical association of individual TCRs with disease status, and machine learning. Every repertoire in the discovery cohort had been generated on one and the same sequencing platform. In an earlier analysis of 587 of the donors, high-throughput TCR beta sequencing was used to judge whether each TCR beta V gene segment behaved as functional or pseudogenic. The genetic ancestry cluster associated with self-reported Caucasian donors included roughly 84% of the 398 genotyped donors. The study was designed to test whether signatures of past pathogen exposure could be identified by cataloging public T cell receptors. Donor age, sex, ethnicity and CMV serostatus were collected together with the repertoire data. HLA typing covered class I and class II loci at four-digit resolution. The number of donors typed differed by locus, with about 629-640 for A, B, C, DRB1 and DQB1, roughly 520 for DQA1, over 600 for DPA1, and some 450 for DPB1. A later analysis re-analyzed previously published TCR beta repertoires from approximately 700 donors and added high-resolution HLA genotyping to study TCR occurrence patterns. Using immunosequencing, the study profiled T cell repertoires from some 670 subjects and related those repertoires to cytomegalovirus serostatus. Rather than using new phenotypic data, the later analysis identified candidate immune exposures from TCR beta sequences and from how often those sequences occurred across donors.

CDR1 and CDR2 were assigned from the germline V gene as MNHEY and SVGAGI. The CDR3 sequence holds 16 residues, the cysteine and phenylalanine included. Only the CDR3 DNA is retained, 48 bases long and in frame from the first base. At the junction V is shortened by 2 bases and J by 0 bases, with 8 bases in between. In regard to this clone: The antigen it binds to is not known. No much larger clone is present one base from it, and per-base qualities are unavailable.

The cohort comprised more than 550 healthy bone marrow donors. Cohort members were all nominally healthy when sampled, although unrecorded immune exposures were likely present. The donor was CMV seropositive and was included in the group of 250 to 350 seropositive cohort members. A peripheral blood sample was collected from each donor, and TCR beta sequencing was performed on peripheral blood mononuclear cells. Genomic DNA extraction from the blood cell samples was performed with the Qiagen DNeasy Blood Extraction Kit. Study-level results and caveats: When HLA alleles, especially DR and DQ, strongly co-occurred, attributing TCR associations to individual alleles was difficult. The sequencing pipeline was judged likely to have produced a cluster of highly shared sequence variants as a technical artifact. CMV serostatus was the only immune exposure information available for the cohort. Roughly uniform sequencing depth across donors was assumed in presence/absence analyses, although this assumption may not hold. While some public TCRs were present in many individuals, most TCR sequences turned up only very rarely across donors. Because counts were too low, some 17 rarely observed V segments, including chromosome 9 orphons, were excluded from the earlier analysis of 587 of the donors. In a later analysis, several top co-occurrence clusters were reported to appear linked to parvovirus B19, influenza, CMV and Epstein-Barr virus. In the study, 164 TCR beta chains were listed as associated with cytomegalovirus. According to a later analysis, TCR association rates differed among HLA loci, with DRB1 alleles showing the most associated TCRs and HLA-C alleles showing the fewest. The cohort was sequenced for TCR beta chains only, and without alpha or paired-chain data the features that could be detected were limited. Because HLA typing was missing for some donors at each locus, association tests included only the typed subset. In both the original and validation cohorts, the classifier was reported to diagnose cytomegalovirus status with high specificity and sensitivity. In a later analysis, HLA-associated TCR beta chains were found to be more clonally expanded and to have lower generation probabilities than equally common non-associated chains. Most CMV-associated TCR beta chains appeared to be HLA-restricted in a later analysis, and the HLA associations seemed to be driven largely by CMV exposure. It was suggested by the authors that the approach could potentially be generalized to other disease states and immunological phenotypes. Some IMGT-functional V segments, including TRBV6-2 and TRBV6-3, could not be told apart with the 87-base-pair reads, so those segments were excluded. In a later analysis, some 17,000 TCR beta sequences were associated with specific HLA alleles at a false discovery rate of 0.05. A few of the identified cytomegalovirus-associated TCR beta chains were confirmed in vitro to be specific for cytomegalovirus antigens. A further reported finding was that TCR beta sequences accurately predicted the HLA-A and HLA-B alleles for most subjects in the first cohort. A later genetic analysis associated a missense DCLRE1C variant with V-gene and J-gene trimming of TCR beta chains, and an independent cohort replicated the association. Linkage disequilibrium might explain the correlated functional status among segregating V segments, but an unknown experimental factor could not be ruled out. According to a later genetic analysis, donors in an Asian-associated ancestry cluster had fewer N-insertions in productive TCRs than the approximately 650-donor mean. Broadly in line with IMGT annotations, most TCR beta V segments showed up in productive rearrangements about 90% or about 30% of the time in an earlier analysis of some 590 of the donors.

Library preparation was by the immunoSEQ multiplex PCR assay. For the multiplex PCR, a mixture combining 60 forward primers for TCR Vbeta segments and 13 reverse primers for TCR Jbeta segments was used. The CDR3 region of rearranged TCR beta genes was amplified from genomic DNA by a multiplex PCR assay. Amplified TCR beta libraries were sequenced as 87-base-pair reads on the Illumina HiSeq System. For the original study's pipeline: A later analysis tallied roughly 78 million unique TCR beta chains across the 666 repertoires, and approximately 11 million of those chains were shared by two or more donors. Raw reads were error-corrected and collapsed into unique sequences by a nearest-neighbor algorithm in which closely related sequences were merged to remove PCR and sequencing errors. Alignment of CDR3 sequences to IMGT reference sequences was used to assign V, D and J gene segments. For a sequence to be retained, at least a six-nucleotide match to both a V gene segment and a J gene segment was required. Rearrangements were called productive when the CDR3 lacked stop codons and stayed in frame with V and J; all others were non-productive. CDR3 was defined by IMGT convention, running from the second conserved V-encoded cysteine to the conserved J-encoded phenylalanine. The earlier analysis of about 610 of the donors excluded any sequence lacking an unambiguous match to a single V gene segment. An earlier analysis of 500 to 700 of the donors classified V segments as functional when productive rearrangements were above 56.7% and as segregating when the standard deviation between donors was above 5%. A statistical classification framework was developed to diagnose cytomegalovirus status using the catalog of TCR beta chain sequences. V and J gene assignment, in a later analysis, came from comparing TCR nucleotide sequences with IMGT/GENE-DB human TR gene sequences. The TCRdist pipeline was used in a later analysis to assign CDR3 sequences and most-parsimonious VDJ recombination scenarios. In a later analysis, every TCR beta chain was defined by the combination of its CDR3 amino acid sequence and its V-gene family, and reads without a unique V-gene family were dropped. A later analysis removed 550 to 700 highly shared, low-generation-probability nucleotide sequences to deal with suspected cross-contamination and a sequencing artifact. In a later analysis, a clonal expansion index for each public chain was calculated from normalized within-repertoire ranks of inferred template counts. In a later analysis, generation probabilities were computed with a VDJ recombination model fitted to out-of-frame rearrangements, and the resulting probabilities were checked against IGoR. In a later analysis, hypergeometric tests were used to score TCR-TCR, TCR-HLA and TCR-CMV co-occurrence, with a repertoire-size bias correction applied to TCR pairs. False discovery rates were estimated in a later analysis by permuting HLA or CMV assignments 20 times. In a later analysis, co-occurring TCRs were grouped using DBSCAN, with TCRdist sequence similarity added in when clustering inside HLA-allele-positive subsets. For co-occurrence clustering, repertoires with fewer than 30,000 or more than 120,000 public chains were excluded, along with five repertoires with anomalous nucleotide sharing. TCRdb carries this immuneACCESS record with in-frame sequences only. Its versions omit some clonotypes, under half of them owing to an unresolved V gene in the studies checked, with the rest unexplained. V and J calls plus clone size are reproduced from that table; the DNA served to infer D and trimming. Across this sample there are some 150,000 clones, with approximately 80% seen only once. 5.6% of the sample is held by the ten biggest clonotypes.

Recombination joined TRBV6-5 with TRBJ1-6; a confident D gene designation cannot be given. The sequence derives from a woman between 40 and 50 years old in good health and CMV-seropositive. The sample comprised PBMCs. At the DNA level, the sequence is TGTGCCAGCAGTTACGGCCGGAGCTCCTATAATTCACCCCTCCACTTT. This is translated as CASSYGRSSYNSPLHF.